This TCR beta chain was found in a study of shared clonotypes between healthy human individuals. About this clone: Its antigen is undetermined.

Investigators divided CD4+ cells into CD45RA+ naive and CD45RA-negative memory subsets. Regarding the study as a whole: The sharing of roughly 5% of naive CD4 clonotypes was seen across a few donors.

CDR1 and CDR2 from the germline V gene are MGHDK and SYGVNS. The CDR3 has 15 amino acids. The junction had 3 bases not matched to a gene; V was cut back by 4 bases and J by 2 bases. Genomic DNA belonging to each subset was distributed in equal measure over several immunoSEQ plates. Repertoires were generated with immunoSEQ multiplex PCR, while TCRdb's copy carries only in-frame clones and drops some. Here the sample spans 650,000 to 750,000 clones, more than 70% being singletons. Sequenced input: memory CD4+ T cells sorted from blood. The subset denotes: CD45RA-negative fraction. This sequence joins TRBV25-1 and TRBJ2-3; 10 nucleotides align to TRBD2. The clonotype originates from a woman aged 25 to 45 in good health. The CDR3: CASSGTSGFTDTQYF. The CDR3 region has the DNA TGTGCCAGCAGTGGGACTAGCGGATTCACAGATACGCAGTATTTT.